Below, one TCR beta chain is given with its context. Its antigen is currently unknown. This specimen comes from a study of T cell responses to AZD1222 COVID-19 vaccine. The assay was immunoSEQ multiplex PCR, and TCRdb's table has in-frame clones only and misses some. The data show tens of thousands of clones, roughly nine tenths seen once. Unmatched junction bases numbered 5, after V lost 5 bases and J lost 0 bases. The CDR3 has 16 amino acids. Germline V gene sequence: CDR1 ENHRY, CDR2 SYGVKD. Overall study findings and caveats: Reports say nearly half of spike-specific TCRs go after unmutated variant regions. The donors showed a predominance of white British ancestry and of females, with possible underestimation of clonal diversity. Recipients of two AZD1222 doses showed rising Spike-specific TCR breadth and depth.

The rearrangement links TRBV10-3 to TRBJ2-3, with 10 bases that match TRBD2. The TCR originated in an adult in good health. The input for sequencing was peripheral blood, taken on day 0 of AZD1222 vaccination. CDR3 sequence reads: CAISPGLADSTDTQYF. The CDR3 DNA is TGTGCCATCAGTCCAGGACTAGCGGATAGCACAGATACGCAGTATTTT.